This T cell receptor beta chain was identified in a study of identifying expanded T cells in peripheral blood. Per the germline V gene, CDR1 is SGHTA and CDR2 is FQGNSA. The CDR3 consists of 12 residues. Trimming took 6 bases from V and 3 from J, leaving 9 bases between them. Regarding this clone: Its antigen remains unknown.

Points from the study as a whole: Approximately 1.2 clones differed between technical replicates, versus roughly 16 and 20 over time.

Generated by immunoSEQ multiplex PCR, the TCRdb table keeps only in-frame clones and is missing some. The table records just under 65,000 clones, 70% to 90% of them present only once. Sequenced: blood. The TCR was taken from a person between 18 and 75 years old in good health. The rearrangement links TRBV7-2 to TRBJ2-7; D remains unclear. CDR3 nucleotides: TGTGCCAGCAGTCACGCAAACTACGAGCAGTACTTC. The encoded protein is CASSHANYEQYF.